This passage covers 9 T cell receptor beta chains from one sample sequenced in a study of a mutant IDH1 vaccine in newly diagnosed glioma (dated by TCRdb to about 2021). This specimen's time point label, interpreted: baseline, week 1 (first vaccination visit). According to the study, the label for this sample's treatment or condition signals: pre-vaccination baseline after standard-of-care therapy. Preparation of the library involved the immunoSEQ multiplex PCR assay. Here the immuneACCESS table is served through TCRdb, limited to in-frame sequences with V and J called. Missing clones are a known gap in these copies; in checked studies unresolved V genes cover under half, and the rest lacks a known reason. The sample yields about 66,000 clones; 65% to 90% were counted once. About 3% of the sample is held by the ten biggest clonotypes. Material: PBMCs, obtained from a glioma patient treated with radiotherapy, temozolomide or both. The receptors stem from a man aged 25-45 years with glioma.

The chain is built from TRBV11-2 and TRBJ2-7; D remains unclear. The germline CDR1 and CDR2 sequences are SGHAT and FQNNGV. This CDR3 has 16 residues. Trimming took off 3 bases at V and 1 base at J, with 16 bases between the two ends. The CDR3 DNA reads as TGTGCCAGCAGCTTCCCGAAGGACGGCAGGTCCTACGAGCAGTACTTC. This encodes CASSFPKDGRSYEQYF.

V and J are TRBV6-5 and TRBJ2-3; D is unresolved. With 6 bases removed from V and 0 bases from J, the gap between germline ends came to 4 bases. The CDR3 sequence is 12 residues long. Germline lookup yields CDR1 MNHEY and CDR2 SVGAGI. The CDR3 nucleotides read TGTGCCAGCAGGGTTAGCACAGATACGCAGTATTTT. Translated, it gives CASRVSTDTQYF.

The CDR3 is CASSSTGAGGYTF. In DNA, the CDR3 is TGTGCCAGCAGTTCTACAGGGGCGGGTGGCTACACCTTC. The chain couples TRBV28 to TRBJ1-2, with 7 positions matching TRBD1. CDR3 length equals 13 residues. The V gene end was trimmed by 4 bases and the J gene end by 7 bases; junction bases not matched to a gene: 6. Germline CDR1 is MDHEN and CDR2 is SYDVKM.

The rearrangement joins TRBV10-3 to TRBJ2-6; D not certain. The ends were cut back, 2 bases at V and 6 bases at J, with 8 bases in the middle. The CDR3 consists of 14 residues. CDR1 ENHRY and CDR2 SYGVKD come from the germline V gene. The CDR3 loop reads CAISEPRAANVLTF. The CDR3 region has the DNA TGTGCCATCAGTGAGCCTCGTGCGGCCAACGTCCTGACTTTC.

This clone was seen a handful of times. The chain joins TRBV4-1 to TRBJ1-1; 8 nucleotides line up with TRBD1. The CDR3 sequence is 14 residues long. With 6 bases clipped from V and 8 bases from J, the junction kept 11 bases outside the gene matches. In germline, CDR1 is MGHRA, CDR2 YSYEKL. In DNA form, the CDR3 reads TGCGCCAGCAGGCAGCAGGGGGCAAGGGAGGAAGCTTTCTTT. It is translated as CASRQQGAREEAFF.

V gene TRBV2 combines with J gene TRBJ1-2, with D unclear. The V end was cut by 2 bases, the J end by 2 bases, with 9 bases between. CDR1 is SNHLY, CDR2 FYNNEI, per germline. The CDR3 sequence is 14 residues long. Here the CDR3 DNA reads TGTGCCAGCAGTGAAATCTCAGTGAACTATGGCTACACCTTC. Residues: CASSEISVNYGYTF.

J is TRBJ2-1 and V is TRBV7-9, with TRBD2 matching 8 bases. CDR1 is SEHNR, CDR2 FQNEAQ, per germline (reference sequence). The CDR3 has 16 residues. Trimming at V came to 5 bases and at J to 7 bases, leaving 13 bases not matched to a gene. CDR3 coding DNA: TGTGCCAGCAGCACCACCTCGGCGGGGGGACGTAATGAGCAGTTCTTC. It translates to CASSTTSAGGRNEQFF.

This chain joins TRBV7-9 and TRBJ1-2, with D possibly being TRBD1 (6 bases). CDR1 and CDR2 from the germline V gene are SEHNR and FQNEAQ (reference sequence). Trimming removed 5 bases from V and 3 bases from J, with 13 bases in between. This CDR3 spans 14 amino acids. Here the CDR3 DNA reads TGTGCCAGCAGCCCCGGGGGGCGATACTATGGCTACACCTTC. It encodes CASSPGGRYYGYTF.

The chain recombines TRBV5-1 with TRBJ2-7; D perhaps matches TRBD2 (5 bases). Germline CDR1 is SGHRS and CDR2 is YFSETQ. V was clipped by 0 bases and J by 2 bases, with 6 bases between them. This CDR3 has 13 amino acids. The CDR3 DNA reads as TGCGCCAGCAGCTTGGAGGGAGCCTACGAGCAGTACTTC. Amino acids: CASSLEGAYEQYF.